This entry lists 12 T cell receptor beta chains sequenced from one sample in a study of Tregs in tolerant kidney transplant recipients. TCRdb keeps only in-frame clones here, not all; method: immunoSEQ multiplex PCR. The data hold 100,000 to 150,000 clones, with roughly nine tenths observed a single time. What was sequenced was CD4+ T cells from blood. The receptors shown here come from a human donor in good health.

In this sample, this clone turned up once. Other DNA sequences from this sample encode an identical CDR3 as well. The V call is TRBV9, the J call TRBJ1-1; D remains unclear. Between the trimmed V and J ends, which lost 0 bases and 0 bases, there was a span of 3 bases. The germline CDR1 and CDR2 sequences are SGDLS and YYNGEE. The CDR3 consists of 13 residues. CDR3 protein: CASSVAVNTEAFF. CDR3 nucleotide sequence: TGTGCCAGCAGCGTAGCAGTGAACACTGAAGCTTTCTTT.

This rearrangement joins TRBV5-6 to TRBJ2-3; D might be TRBD2 (5 bases). The germline V gene encodes CDR1 SGHDT and CDR2 YYEEEE. This CDR3 comprises 14 residues. V was shortened by 0 bases and J by 3 bases, with 8 bases between the two germline ends. CDR3 protein: CASSLGEFTDTQYF. CDR3 bases: TGTGCCAGCAGCTTGGGGGAGTTTACAGATACGCAGTATTTT.

The chain recombines TRBV9 with TRBJ2-6; D possibly corresponds to TRBD1 (5 bases). The CDR3 spans 19 residues. Germline loops: CDR1 SGDLS, CDR2 YYNGEE. V shed 0 bases and J shed 1 base, with 17 bases lying between them. The CDR3 loop is CASSVAGSLLRSGANVLTF. CDR3 bases: TGTGCCAGCAGCGTAGCAGGGTCGCTTCTAAGATCTGGGGCCAACGTCCTGACTTTC.

The rearrangement links TRBV11-2 to TRBJ2-7; TRBD1 is a possible D gene (6 bases). The V end was cut by 4 bases, the J end by 6 bases, with 13 bases between. The CDR3 is 13 amino acids. Germline assignment: CDR1 SGHAT and CDR2 FQNNGV. The CDR3: CASSSRQVSEQYF. CDR3 nucleotide sequence: TGTGCCAGCAGCTCTAGACAGGTGAGCGAGCAGTACTTC.

V and J are TRBV2 and TRBJ2-3; D uncertain. The ends were cut back, 6 bases at V and 4 bases at J, with 11 bases in the middle. This CDR3 comprises 13 residues. CDR1 and CDR2 from the germline V gene are SNHLY and FYNNEI. The CDR3: CASRGIVADTQYF. Written as DNA, the CDR3 is TGTGCCAGCAGGGGGATAGTGGCAGATACGCAGTATTTT.

The chain uses TRBV10-3 and TRBJ2-4; 8 nucleotides line up with TRBD2. This CDR3 is 14 amino acids long. The germline V gene has CDR1 ENHRY and CDR2 SYGVKD. V lost 10 bases to trimming and J lost 7 bases; unmatched junction nucleotides: 12. This chain's CDR3 is CATSPGGGWNIQYF. The CDR3 DNA follows: TGTGCCACCTCCCCCGGGGGGGGTTGGAACATTCAGTACTTC.

This chain joins TRBV11-3 and TRBJ2-1, with a possible D match to TRBD2 (6 bases). V was shortened by 3 bases and J by 2 bases, with 11 bases between the two germline ends. Germline CDR1 SGHNT, CDR2 YENEEA. CDR3 length: 15 residues. This CDR3 reads CASSFRRVTYNEQFF. The CDR3 DNA reads TGTGCCAGCAGCTTTCGGAGGGTTACCTACAATGAGCAGTTCTTC.

The chain uses TRBV7-9 and TRBJ1-2; D gene ambiguous. Germline assignment: CDR1 SEHNR and CDR2 FQNEAQ (reference sequence). The CDR3 extends over 14 amino acids. Trimming stripped 1 base from V and 6 bases from J, with 12 bases between. In nucleotides, the CDR3 is TGTGCCAGCAGCTTAGGGGGTCAGGTCCATGGCTACACCTTC. Translated: CASSLGGQVHGYTF. Based on the CDR3 plus reference TRBV7-9 and TRBJ1-2, the full variable domain is DTGVSQNPRHKITKRGQNVTFRCDPISEHNRLYWYRQTLGQGPEFLTYFQNEAQLEKSRLLSDRFSAERPKGSFSTLEIQRTEQGDSAMYLCASSLGGQVHGYTFGSGTRLTVV.

The CDR3 DNA is TGTGCCAGCAGTCAAACAGGGAGTAATTCACCCCTCCACTTT. It is translated as CASSQTGSNSPLHF. J is TRBJ1-6 and V is TRBV7-3; maybe TRBD1 (6 bases). The CDR3 runs to 14 residues. Between the trimmed V and J ends, which lost 6 bases and 6 bases, there was a span of 12 bases. Germline CDR1 is SGHTA and CDR2 is FQGTGA.

This chain joins TRBV19 and TRBJ1-1, with unresolved D. This CDR3 contains 13 residues. Germline CDR1 is LNHDA and CDR2 is SQIVND (reference sequence). The V end lost 0 bases, the J end lost 6 bases, and 8 bases lay between the germline ends. CDR3 amino acids: CASSIDRRAEAFF. The CDR3 DNA sequence: TGTGCCAGTAGTATAGATAGGCGGGCTGAAGCTTTCTTT.

The rearrangement links TRBV19 to TRBJ2-7, with D perhaps TRBD1 (5 bases). Trimming shortened V by 8 bases and J by 2 bases, and 13 bases separated the two germline ends. The CDR3 contains 13 residues. Germline V lookup: CDR1 LNHDA, CDR2 SQIVND (reference sequence). This chain's CDR3 is CASAGDSTYEQYF. CDR3 in DNA: TGTGCCAGTGCCGGTGACAGTACCTACGAGCAGTACTTC.

Notes on this clone: Other DNA sequences of this sample code for an identical CDR3. CDR3 nucleotides: TGTGCCAGCAGTGAGGAGGGCCTAAGCAATCAGCCCCAGCATTTT. This gives the protein CASSEEGLSNQPQHF. The V and J genes are TRBV6-1 and TRBJ1-5; D not resolved. The CDR3 totals 15 residues. Trimming cost V 3 bases and J 1 base, with 10 bases left between them. CDR1 and CDR2 from the germline V gene are MNHNS and SASEGT.